What follows describes a single T cell receptor (beta chain). Its antigen is unknown. The sample comes from a study of T cell responses to AZD1222 COVID-19 vaccine. Points from the study as a whole: Spike was spanned by vaccine-associated CD4 TCRs, which were dominant at 160-218 and 743-854. Two AZD1222 doses significantly raised spike-specific TCR breadth and depth over controls. Seropositive status at baseline applied to only five to seven AZD1222 recipients.

Clones were read by immunoSEQ multiplex PCR, and TCRdb kept only the in-frame ones, dropping some. The data show 120,000 to 150,000 clones, with roughly 91% seen just once and 3.1% held by the top ten. This CDR3 has 14 residues. Germline loops: CDR1 SGHRS, CDR2 YFSETQ. J lost 7 bases, V lost 4 bases, and 6 bases had no gene match. The chain is built from TRBV5-1 and TRBJ1-2; 11 bases are a match to TRBD1. Sequencing was performed on peripheral blood, taken 28 days after the second AZD1222 dose. This TCR came from an adult who received the AZD1222 COVID-19 vaccine. The CDR3 nucleotides read TGCGCCAGCAGCCCCGGGACAGGGGGTTTTGGCTACACCTTC. Translation: CASSPGTGGFGYTF.